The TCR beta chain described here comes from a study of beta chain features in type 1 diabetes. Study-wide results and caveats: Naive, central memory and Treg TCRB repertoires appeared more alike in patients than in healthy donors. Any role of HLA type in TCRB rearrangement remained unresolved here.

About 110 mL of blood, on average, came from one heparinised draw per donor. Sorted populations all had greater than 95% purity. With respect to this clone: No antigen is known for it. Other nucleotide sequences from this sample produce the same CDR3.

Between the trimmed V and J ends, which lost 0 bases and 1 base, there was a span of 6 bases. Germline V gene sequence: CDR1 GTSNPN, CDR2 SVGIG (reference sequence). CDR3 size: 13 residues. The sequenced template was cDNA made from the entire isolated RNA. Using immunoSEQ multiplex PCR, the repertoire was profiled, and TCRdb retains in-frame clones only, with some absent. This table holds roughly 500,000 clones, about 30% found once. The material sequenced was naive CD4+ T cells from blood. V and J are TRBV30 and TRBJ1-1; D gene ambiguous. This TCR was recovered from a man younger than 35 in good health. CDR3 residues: CAWSVARNTEAFF. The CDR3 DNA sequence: TGTGCCTGGAGTGTTGCACGGAACACTGAAGCTTTCTTT.